These 9 T cell receptor beta chains originate from one sample sequenced in a study of metastatic and nonmetastatic thyroid tumors. Thyroid surgery was performed in patients who had received no treatment beforehand. TCRdb re-clonotyped the PCR reads through MiXCR. The top ten hold 9.5% to 13% of the sample, which has tens of thousands of clones, more than 25% seen once. The sequenced sample was blood. Receptor source: a male donor with papillary thyroid cancer or a benign thyroid nodule (not recorded which). Some clones in this sample may be carry-over from other donors' samples.

The chain uses TRBV10-3 and TRBJ1-2, with a weak D call TRBD1 (5 bases). V gave up 2 bases and J gave up 4 bases, with 11 bases separating them. Germline values: CDR1 ENHRY, CDR2 SYGVKD. The CDR3 contains 14 residues. The CDR3 DNA follows: TGTGCCATCAGTGAGGACCCAGGGACCTATGGCTACACCTTC. Amino acids: CAISEDPGTYGYTF.

This clone was observed at least ten times. This chain links TRBV2 with TRBJ2-1; perhaps TRBD2 as D (5 bases). This CDR3 has 11 amino acids. V gave up 5 bases and J gave up 8 bases, with 7 bases separating them. CDR1 and CDR2 from the germline V gene are SNHLY and FYNNEI. CDR3 DNA sequence: TGTGCCAGCAGTCAGAGGGATGAGCAGTTCTTC. Protein: CASSQRDEQFF.

The V call is TRBV20-1, the J call TRBJ2-1, with 11 positions matching TRBD2. Germline CDR1 and CDR2: DFQATT and SNEGSKA (reference sequence). V lost 3 bases to trimming and J lost 4 bases; unmatched junction nucleotides: 2. The CDR3 sequence is 14 residues long. The CDR3 DNA reads TGCAGTGCTAGGCCTAGCGGGAGGTACAATGAGCAGTTCTTC. Translation: CSARPSGRYNEQFF.

The CDR3 sequence: CASSLGVTGNFIQPQHF. As DNA, the CDR3 is TGTGCCAGCAGCTTAGGAGTGACAGGGAATTTCATTCAGCCCCAGCATTTT. This sequence joins TRBV11-1 and TRBJ1-5, with 7 positions matching TRBD1. CDR1 is SGHAT, CDR2 FQDESV, per germline (reference sequence). The V and J ends lost 1 base and 6 bases, in that order; junction bases with no gene match: 12. This CDR3 has 17 amino acids. Looking up the rest from reference TRBV11-1 and TRBJ1-5 gives the full variable domain: EAEVAQSPRYKITEKSQAVAFWCDPISGHATLYWYRQILGQGPELLVQFQDESVVDDSQLPKDRFSAERLKGVDSTLKIQPAELGDSAMYLCASSLGVTGNFIQPQHFGDGTRLSIL.

J is TRBJ1-4 and V is TRBV20-1, with 10 bases matching TRBD1. The CDR3 loop spans 14 amino acids. The germline V gene encodes CDR1 DFQATT and CDR2 SNEGSKA (reference sequence). J gave up 7 bases and V 1 base, and 3 bases lay outside the gene matches. The CDR3 loop reads CSARAGTGVEKLFF. Written as DNA, the CDR3 is TGCAGTGCTAGAGCCGGGACAGGGGTTGAAAAACTGTTTTTT.

This rearrangement joins TRBV11-3 to TRBJ1-6, with no clear D. Germline CDR1 SGHNT, CDR2 YENEEA. This CDR3 is 13 amino acids long. The germline V and J ends were trimmed by 5 bases and 8 bases, with 10 bases remaining between them. The CDR3 DNA reads TGTGCCAGCAGCCCGCGGTTTGATTCACCCCTCCACTTT. This sequence encodes CASSPRFDSPLHF. The full variable domain, rest sourced from reference TRBV11-3 and TRBJ1-6, is EAGVVQSPRYKIIEKKQPVAFWCNPISGHNTLYWYLQNLGQGPELLIRYENEEAVDDSQLPKDRFSAERLKGVDSTLKIQPAELGDSAVYLCASSPRFDSPLHFGNGTRLTVT.

Relative to its sample, this clone is medium-sized. The CDR3 DNA is TGTGCCAGCAGGGGACACCCGAACACCGGGGAGCTGTTTTTT. It is translated as CASRGHPNTGELFF. V usage is TRBV6-1 and J usage is TRBJ2-2; perhaps TRBD1 as D (6 bases). Germline CDR1 and CDR2: MNHNS and SASEGT. The CDR3 has 14 amino acids. V dropped 6 bases and J dropped 0 bases, with 8 bases sitting between them.

This clone was seen more than once but under ten times. At the DNA level, this CDR3 is encoded by other sequences in the same sample as well. V gene TRBV20-1 combines with J gene TRBJ2-7; weak D call: TRBD2 (7 bases). Germline loops: CDR1 DFQATT, CDR2 SNEGSKA (reference sequence). The CDR3 length is 20 residues. V lost 0 bases, J lost 5 bases, and 32 bases lay in between. The CDR3: CSARDEGGSTKGWFIHEQYF. The CDR3 nucleotides are TGCAGTGCTAGAGATGAGGGGGGGTCAACCAAAGGGTGGTTTATCCACGAGCAGTACTTC.

This clone occurred a few times. The chain links TRBV6-2 or TRBV6-3 to TRBJ1-5; no firm D call. Trimming left V 0 bases short and J 5 bases short, with 11 bases between. CDR3 length: 15 amino acids. CDR1 and CDR2 from the germline V gene are MNHEY and SVGEGT. The chain's CDR3 is CASSYSYSRDQPQHF. The CDR3 DNA reads as TGTGCCAGCAGTTACTCGTACAGCCGGGATCAGCCCCAGCATTTT.